This is a list of T cell receptor beta chains from one sample in a study of cytomegalovirus exposure and HLA in healthy donors. Assay: immunoSEQ multiplex PCR; the TCRdb copy retains only in-frame clones and omits some. The sample consists of about 200,000 clones, roughly 90% of them appearing once. Material: PBMCs. The receptors derive from a woman in her thirties in good health and CMV-seronegative. Each CDR3 is given with its conserved first and last residue. Each record gives: clone size, J gene, CDR3 length, D gene, V gene, CDR3 DNA, CDR3 protein. A D gene is named only where the DNA matches it firmly. Clone size, where shown, is once, few, many, or a class for clones that have expanded.

- | TRBJ2-7 | 15 | - | TRBV19 | TGTGCCAGTAGTAAATCAAAGACAGTTTCCTACGAGCAGTACTTC | CASSKSKTVSYEQYF
few | TRBJ2-5 | 14 | - | TRBV7-2 | TGTGCCAGCAGCCACCGGGACTTTGAAAAGACCCAGTACTTC | CASSHRDFEKTQYF
- | TRBJ2-2 | 12 | - | TRBV14 | TGTGCCAGCAGCCCAACATTGGGGGAGCTGTTTTTT | CASSPTLGELFF
- | TRBJ2-1 | 18 | - | TRBV5-4 | TGTGCCAGCAGCTTGACTCCCTCGGGGGACTCTAGGGGAAATGAGCAGTTCTTC | CASSLTPSGDSRGNEQFF
- | TRBJ2-7 | 13 | - | TRBV19 | TGTGCCAGTAGTCCAGGGCCAAAATACGAGCAGTACTTC | CASSPGPKYEQYF
- | TRBJ1-1 | 13 | TRBD1 | TRBV11-2 | TGTGCCAGCAGCCCAGGGACAGAAACAGAAGCTTTCTTT | CASSPGTETEAFF
- | TRBJ2-1 | 15 | - | TRBV19 | TGTGCCAGTAGTATAGGCCCGGGGGGCCACAATGAGCAGTTCTTC | CASSIGPGGHNEQFF
- | TRBJ1-5 | 13 | TRBD1 | TRBV29-1 | TGCAGCGTCGGGGACAGTAGCAATCAGCCCCAGCATTTT | CSVGDSSNQPQHF
- | TRBJ2-3 | 16 | - | TRBV14 | TGTGCCAGCAGCCAAGTTGGAGGTATCTTCACAGATACGCAGTATTTT | CASSQVGGIFTDTQYF
- | TRBJ2-2 | 15 | TRBD1 | TRBV9 | TGTGCCAGCAGCGCGACAGGGTCGTTTGCCGGGGAGCTGTTTTTT | CASSATGSFAGELFF
few | TRBJ1-1 | 15 | TRBD1 | TRBV5-5 | TGTGCCAGCAGCTTCTCGACAGGGGGTCACACTGAAGCTTTCTTT | CASSFSTGGHTEAFF
- | TRBJ2-1 | 15 | - | TRBV29-1 | TGCAGCGTTGAAGCAGAAGCGGAACCCTACAATGAGCAGTTCTTC | CSVEAEAEPYNEQFF
few | TRBJ1-1 | 15 | - | TRBV14 | TGTGCCAGCAGCCGCATATACATGGAGTCCACTGAAGCTTTCTTT | CASSRIYMESTEAFF
- | TRBJ2-7 | 12 | - | TRBV28 | TGTGCCAGCAGTTCCGGTTGGTACGAGCAGTACTTC | CASSSGWYEQYF
- | TRBJ1-1 | 12 | - | TRBV27 | TGTGCCAGCAGTTACGGGGGGACTGAAGCTTTCTTT | CASSYGGTEAFF
- | TRBJ1-2 | 16 | TRBD1 | TRBV6-5 | TGTGCCAGCAGTTCCGCCTGGTGGGACAGGGAAGGAGGCTACACCTTC | CASSSAWWDREGGYTF
- | TRBJ2-5 | 13 | - | TRBV9 | TGTGCCAGCAGCGTAGGCGGGTGGGAGACCCAGTACTTC | CASSVGGWETQYF
- | TRBJ2-7 | 13 | - | TRBV11-3 | TGTGCCAGCAGCTTAGGAGATCAAAAAGAGCAGTACTTC | CASSLGDQKEQYF
- | TRBJ2-6 | 15 | - | TRBV6-6 | TGTGCCAGCAGTTATTCGTCGTCTGGGGCCAACGTCCTGACTTTC | CASSYSSSGANVLTF
- | TRBJ1-3 | 15 | - | TRBV9 | TGTGCCAGCAGCCCGCTACTAAGCTCTGGAAACACCATATATTTT | CASSPLLSSGNTIYF
- | TRBJ2-3 | 16 | TRBD2 | TRBV28 | TGTGCCAGCAGTGGCTCTAGCGGGGGGACCACAGATACGCAGTATTTT | CASSGSSGGTTDTQYF
- | TRBJ2-6 | 16 | - | TRBV29-1 | TGCAGCGTCCTTACATCCGGACTTCCTGGGGCCAACGTCCTGACTTTC | CSVLTSGLPGANVLTF
once | TRBJ2-3 | 12 | - | TRBV5-4 | TGTGCCAGCAGCCCAGGGGAAGATACGCAGTATTTT | CASSPGEDTQYF
- | TRBJ1-2 | 12 | TRBD1 | TRBV7-8 | TGTGCCAGCAGCTTAGCAGGGGGCGGCTACACCTTC | CASSLAGGGYTF
- | TRBJ2-3 | 16 | TRBD2 | TRBV2 | TGTGCCAGCAGTTACGGGCTAGCGGGAGAGGCAGATACGCAGTATTTT | CASSYGLAGEADTQYF
- | TRBJ1-2 | 13 | - | TRBV10-3 | TGTGCCATCAGTGATCGGAGCCAGGGGGGCTACACCTTC | CAISDRSQGGYTF
- | TRBJ2-3 | 11 | TRBD2 | TRBV28 | TGTGCCAGCAGGCGGGGGGATACGCAGTATTTT | CASRRGDTQYF
- | TRBJ2-7 | 13 | TRBD1 | TRBV7-9 | TGTGCCAGCAGCTTACAGGGGGCGGGTGAGCAGTACTTC | CASSLQGAGEQYF
- | TRBJ2-1 | 17 | TRBD2 | TRBV27 | TGTGCCAGCAGTTTTATCAGCGGGACTAGCGTTTACAATGAGCAGTTCTTC | CASSFISGTSVYNEQFF
- | TRBJ2-7 | 15 | TRBD1 | TRBV9 | TGTGCCAGCAGCCCCCAAGGGACAGGGGCCTACGAGCAGTACTTC | CASSPQGTGAYEQYF
few | TRBJ1-1 | 15 | TRBD1 | TRBV9 | TGTGCCAGCAGCGTAGGGGGACAGGGGAACACTGAAGCTTTCTTT | CASSVGGQGNTEAFF
- | TRBJ2-1 | 14 | - | TRBV15 | TGTGCCACCAGCAGGCGACACAACTACAATGAGCAGTTCTTC | CATSRRHNYNEQFF
- | TRBJ2-1 | 15 | TRBD1 | TRBV28 | TGTGCCAGCAGTTCCTCCGGGACAGGAGACAATGAGCAGTTCTTC | CASSSSGTGDNEQFF
- | TRBJ2-5 | 16 | - | TRBV4-2 | TGTGCCAGCAGCCAAGATGTCGTTAGCCTAGCCGGGACCCAGTACTTC | CASSQDVVSLAGTQYF
- | TRBJ2-7 | 14 | - | TRBV19 | TGTGCCAGTAGTATAGTGGGAGGGGGGGACGAGCAGTACTTC | CASSIVGGGDEQYF
- | TRBJ2-7 | 11 | - | TRBV7-6 | TGTGCCAGCGGGAGTAGCTACGAGCAGTACTTC | CASGSSYEQYF
- | TRBJ1-1 | 11 | - | TRBV27 | TGTGCCAGCAGCCCGGGAGTCGGGACTTTCTTT | CASSPGVGTFF
- | TRBJ1-6 | 15 | - | TRBV11-2 | TGTGCCAGCAGAGCACAGGTCTCGTATAATTCACCCCTCCACTTT | CASRAQVSYNSPLHF
- | TRBJ2-7 | 15 | TRBD1 | TRBV7-8 | TGTGCCAGCAGCTCACAGGGGGCCAGCTCCTACGAGCAGTACTTC | CASSSQGASSYEQYF
- | TRBJ2-7 | 12 | - | TRBV7-9 | TGTGCCAGCAGCTCCCCCTTTCACGAGCAGTACTTC | CASSSPFHEQYF
- | TRBJ2-3 | 15 | TRBD2 | TRBV7-9 | TGTGCCAGCAGCCCTCTTCTAGCGGCCACAGATACGCAGTATTTT | CASSPLLAATDTQYF
- | TRBJ2-7 | 16 | - | TRBV27 | TGTGCCAGCAGTTTATCGGGGCACTTAGGTTCCTACGAGCAGTACTTC | CASSLSGHLGSYEQYF
- | TRBJ2-5 | 15 | - | TRBV7-8 | TGTGCCAGCAGCTTAGTGGCAAGTCCGGGAGAAACCCAGTACTTC | CASSLVASPGETQYF
few | TRBJ1-2 | 15 | TRBD1 | TRBV5-4 | TGTGCCAGCAGCCCCGGGACAGGGGGCGGCTATGGCTACACCTTC | CASSPGTGGGYGYTF
- | TRBJ2-7 | 16 | TRBD2 | TRBV10-3 | TGTGCCATCAGTGAAGGGCCTAGCGGGACCTCCTACGAGCAGTACTTC | CAISEGPSGTSYEQYF
- | TRBJ2-2 | 15 | - | TRBV4-1 | TGCGCCAGCAGCTCCCCCCCGAGGAACACCGGGGAGCTGTTTTTT | CASSSPPRNTGELFF
- | TRBJ2-3 | 14 | - | TRBV5-1 | TGCGCCAGCATGCGGGGCGAAAGTACAGATACGCAGTATTTT | CASMRGESTDTQYF
few | TRBJ1-4 | 18 | TRBD1 | TRBV7-4 | TGTGCCAGCAGCCAGATCCGGGACAGGGAAGCAACTAATGAAAAACTGTTTTTT | CASSQIRDREATNEKLFF
- | TRBJ2-1 | 14 | TRBD2 | TRBV29-1 | TGCAGCGTCTCGACTAGCGGGGTCACCCATGAGCAGTTCTTC | CSVSTSGVTHEQFF
- | TRBJ2-7 | 13 | - | TRBV5-3 | TGTGCCAGAAGCCGGGACATTCCCTACGAGCAGTACTTC | CARSRDIPYEQYF
- | TRBJ2-1 | 14 | TRBD1 | TRBV19 | TGTGCCAGTAGTGGGACAGGGAGCTACAATGAGCAGTTCTTC | CASSGTGSYNEQFF
- | TRBJ2-5 | 14 | TRBD2 | TRBV18 | TGTGCCAGCTCACCACAAACTAGCGGAGAGACCCAGTACTTC | CASSPQTSGETQYF
- | TRBJ2-3 | 15 | - | TRBV6-1 | TGTGCCAGCAGTACTACGCGGCCTAGCACAGATACGCAGTATTTT | CASSTTRPSTDTQYF
- | TRBJ2-1 | 16 | - | TRBV27 | TGTGCCAGCAGCCCCCCTGGGGGGGGGCCCTACAATGAGCAGTTCTTC | CASSPPGGGPYNEQFF
- | TRBJ2-5 | 13 | - | TRBV5-1 | TGCGCCAGCAACGGTCCCGACCAAGAGACCCAGTACTTC | CASNGPDQETQYF